These T cell receptor beta chains were read from a single sample in a study. TCRdb re-called the 5' RACE reads with MiXCR, one entry per CDR3 protein. The data show about 62,000 distinct CDR3 sequences, with roughly 30% seen just once and about 2.5% held by the top ten. The sequencing input was tumor-infiltrating naive CD4+ T cells sorted from the breast tumor. Receptors originate from a female donor with breast cancer. Each CDR3 is given with its conserved first and last residue. The D gene is left open where the match is weak. Clone size is not always given. Where it is, it says once, few, many or a class for expanded clones.

d_gene | j_gene | v_gene | abundance | CDR3nt | CDR3aa
TRBD1 | TRBJ1-3 | TRBV7-9 | once | TGTGCCAGCAGCCCCGGGGACAGGGCTATCTCTGGAAACACCATATATTTT | CASSPGDRAISGNTIYF
. | TRBJ1-2 | TRBV9 | medium-sized | TGTGCCAGCAGCCGGGACGAGAACTATGGCTACACCTTC | CASSRDENYGYTF
. | TRBJ2-1 | TRBV29-1 | few | TGCAGCGTTTATTGGAGAAATGAGCAGTTCTTC | CSVYWRNEQFF
. | TRBJ2-1 | TRBV2 | few | TGTGCCAGCAGCCTGACTTCGGAAAGGCAGTTCTTC | CASSLTSERQFF
. | TRBJ1-5 | TRBV4-1 | . | TGCGCCAGCAGCCCGACAGGATTCAATCAGCCCCAGCATTTT | CASSPTGFNQPQHF
TRBD2 | TRBJ2-7 | TRBV25-1 | . | TGTGCCAGCAGTAAGGCGGGAGGGGGGGTCGCCTACGAGCAGTACTTC | CASSKAGGGVAYEQYF
TRBD1 | TRBJ2-5 | TRBV7-2 | . | TGTGCCAGCAGTCCCAACAGGGGGCGAGAGACCCAGTACTTC | CASSPNRGRETQYF
TRBD1 | TRBJ1-1 | TRBV6-1 | few | TGTGCCAGCAGAAGGGACAGGGCTTCTAACACTGAAGCTTTCTTT | CASRRDRASNTEAFF
. | TRBJ2-7 | TRBV4-1 | few | TGCGCCAGCAGCCAATCCTCTACCGGGTCAGGCGAGCAGTACTTC | CASSQSSTGSGEQYF
. | TRBJ2-7 | TRBV6-1 | . | TGTGCCCGGTCTCGGGGCCCCTCCTATGAGCAGTACTTC | CARSRGPSYEQYF
. | TRBJ2-7 | TRBV4-3 | . | TGCGCCAGCAGCCAAGATAGAGGGAATAGCTACGAGCAGTACTTC | CASSQDRGNSYEQYF
. | TRBJ2-7 | TRBV7-9 | few | TGTGCCAGCAGCTTTTGGCCGAACTCCTACGAGCAGTACTTC | CASSFWPNSYEQYF
. | TRBJ2-1 | TRBV5-4 | . | TGTGCCAGCTCTCTCAAGGGAGATACGTATGAGCAGTTCTTC | CASSLKGDTYEQFF
TRBD2 | TRBJ2-1 | TRBV6-2/TRBV6-3 | . | TGTGCCAGCATTACCGGGACTAGCGGGAGGAATGAGCAGTTCTTC | CASITGTSGRNEQFF
TRBD2 | TRBJ2-1 | TRBV7-2 | many | TGTGCCAGCAGACCAAGAGCGGGGAGCTCCTACAATGAGCAGTTCTTC | CASRPRAGSSYNEQFF
. | TRBJ2-2 | TRBV7-3 | . | TGTGCCAGCAGCTTAAAGGGTCCCTCCACCGGGGAGCTGTTTTTT | CASSLKGPSTGELFF